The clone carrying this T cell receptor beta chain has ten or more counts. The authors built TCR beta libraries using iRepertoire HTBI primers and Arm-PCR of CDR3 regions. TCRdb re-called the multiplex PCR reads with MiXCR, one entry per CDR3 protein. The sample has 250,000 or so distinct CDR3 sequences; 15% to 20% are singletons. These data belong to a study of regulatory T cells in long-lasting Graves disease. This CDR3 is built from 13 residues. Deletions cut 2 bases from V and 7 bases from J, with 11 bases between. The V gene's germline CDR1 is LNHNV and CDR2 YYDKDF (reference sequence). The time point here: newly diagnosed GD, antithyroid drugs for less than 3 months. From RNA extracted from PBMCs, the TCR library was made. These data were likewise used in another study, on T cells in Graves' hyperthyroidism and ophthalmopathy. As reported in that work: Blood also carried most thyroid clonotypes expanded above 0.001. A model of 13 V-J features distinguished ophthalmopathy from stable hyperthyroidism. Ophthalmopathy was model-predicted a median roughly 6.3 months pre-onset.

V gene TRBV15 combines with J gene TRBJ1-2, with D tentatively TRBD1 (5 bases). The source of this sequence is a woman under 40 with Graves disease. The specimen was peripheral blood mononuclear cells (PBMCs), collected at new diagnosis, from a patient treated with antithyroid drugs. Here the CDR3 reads CATSRLGEGGYTF. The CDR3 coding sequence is TGTGCCACCAGCAGACTGGGGGAGGGTGGCTACACCTTC.